Here is one TCR beta chain with its context. The length of the CDR3 is 16 residues. V gave up 6 bases and J gave up 3 bases; unmatched junction bases: 9. The germline CDR1 and CDR2 sequences are MNHEY and SMNVEV (reference sequence). The source of the sample is a study of blood T cell repertoires in COVID-19. In the study overall: Whether acute or convalescent, the COVID-19 samples came from the United States, Italy and Spain.

In the original processing: Estimation of nucleated cell counts relied on the amplification of reference gene primers. Here immunoSEQ multiplex PCR was the method, and the copy in TCRdb shows in-frame clones only, minus some. The DNA gave D and trimming, while V, J and clone size come from that table. This sample yields approximately 140,000 clones, of which about four fifths are seen a single time; 8% to 9% belongs to the top ten. The origin of this receptor is a human donor with acute or convalescent COVID-19. The donor label of this sample is uncertain. J is TRBJ2-2 and V is TRBV27; 8 bases map to TRBD1. The sequenced material came from peripheral blood. The CDR3 DNA follows: TGTGCCAGCAGGCTCGACAGGGGCCTATACACCGGGGAGCTGTTTTTT. This sequence encodes CASRLDRGLYTGELFF.